This T cell receptor beta chain was sequenced in a study of blood T cell repertoires in COVID-19. Study summary: The cDNA or gDNA used as material had been derived from T cells, B-cell-depleted T cells, or PBMCs.

The data were produced by immunoSEQ multiplex PCR, yet TCRdb's version contains in-frame clones alone and is incomplete. The sample holds 30,000 to 40,000 clones, about 85% seen once. The germline CDR1 and CDR2 sequences are DFQATT and SNEGSKA (reference sequence). CDR3 size: 9 residues. This TCR came from a man aged 60 to 69 with active or convalescent COVID-19. V is TRBV20-1 and J is TRBJ1-1; TRBD1 is a possible D gene (6 bases). Sample: peripheral blood. The CDR3 coding sequence is TGCAGCCCGGACAGTGCAGCTTTCTTT. This sequence encodes CSPDSAAFF.